This paragraph covers one T cell receptor beta chain sequence. Genes and germline come from the mouse. The CDR3 goes on 1 residue after the read ends, and that part is filled in from the germline J gene. CDR1 is LGHNA, CDR2 YSYQKL, per germline. V was pared by 1 base and J by 4 bases, with 2 bases of the junction left unmatched. The CDR3 is made up of 15 amino acids. This entry comes from a study of tissue T cells after allogeneic stem cell transplantation. Time point described: mouse harvest day 7 after allogeneic transplant. Each mouse received 10^7 T-cell-depleted marrow cells plus 10^6 splenic CD5+ T cells by tail vein. CDR3 sequences, V/J genes, frequencies and template counts came from survey-depth TCRbeta sequencing. This table comes from immunoSEQ multiplex PCR, and its TCRdb copy is limited to in-frame clones, with some not included. Altogether about 8,200 clones are present, 45% to 60% being singletons, with the ten largest covering 8.4%.

The chain combines TRBV2 with TRBJ2-7; TRBD2 agrees at 12 bases. Sequencing was performed on gut tissue. The sequence was collected from a female BALB/c mouse given C57BL/6 T cells with graft-versus-host disease after an allogeneic hematopoietic cell transplant. This chain's CDR3 is CASSQADWGGYEQYF. The sequenced part of the CDR3 DNA is TGTGCCAGCAGCCAAGCGGACTGGGGGGGTTATGAACAGTAC.